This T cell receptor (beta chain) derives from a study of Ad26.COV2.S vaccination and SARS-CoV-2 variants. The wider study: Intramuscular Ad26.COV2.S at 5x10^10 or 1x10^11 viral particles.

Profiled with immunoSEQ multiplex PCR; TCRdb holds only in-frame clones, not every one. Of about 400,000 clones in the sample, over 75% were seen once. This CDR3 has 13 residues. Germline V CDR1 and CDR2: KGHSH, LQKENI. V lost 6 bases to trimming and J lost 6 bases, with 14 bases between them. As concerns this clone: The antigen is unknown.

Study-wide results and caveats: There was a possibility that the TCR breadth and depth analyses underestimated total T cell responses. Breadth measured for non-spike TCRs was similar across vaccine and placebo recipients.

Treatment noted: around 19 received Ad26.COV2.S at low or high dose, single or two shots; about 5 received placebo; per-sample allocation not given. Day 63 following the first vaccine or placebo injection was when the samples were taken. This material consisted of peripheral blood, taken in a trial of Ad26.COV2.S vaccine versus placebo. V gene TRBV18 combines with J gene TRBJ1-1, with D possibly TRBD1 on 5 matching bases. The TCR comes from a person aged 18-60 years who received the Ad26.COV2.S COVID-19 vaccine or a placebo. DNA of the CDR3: TGTGCCAGCTCCCACGGGGGGGAGGCTGAAGCTTTCTTT. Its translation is CASSHGGEAEAFF.